Listed here are 14 T cell receptor beta chains from one sample, sequenced in a study of CD8 T cells in Susac syndrome. Random hexamers primed reverse transcription of roughly 0.45 to 1 ug RNA. MiXCR was run by TCRdb on the immunoSEQ multiplex PCR reads, yielding one entry per CDR3 protein. The sample gives roughly 86,000 distinct CDR3 sequences, roughly 96% of which show up once; about 0.65% is in the top ten. Sequenced material: CD8+ T cells from PBMCs. These receptors were collected from a human donor with Susac syndrome.

The chain couples TRBV30 to TRBJ2-7; possible D gene TRBD1, 6 bases. The CDR3 is made up of 12 amino acids. Between the trimmed V and J ends, which lost 5 bases and 4 bases, there was a span of 12 bases. The germline gives CDR1 GTSNPN, CDR2 SVGIG (reference sequence). The CDR3 loop reads CAWRDIGYEQYF. The CDR3 DNA sequence: TGTGCCTGGCGGGACATTGGATACGAGCAGTACTTC.

The chain combines TRBV9 with TRBJ2-2, with unresolved D. The CDR3 spans 13 residues. V lost 0 bases and J 4 bases, leaving 4 bases between the germline ends. Germline loops: CDR1 SGDLS, CDR2 YYNGEE. The CDR3 coding sequence is TGTGCCAGCAGCGTAGACGGCACCGGGGAGCTGTTTTTT. As protein: CASSVDGTGELFF.

This chain connects TRBV30 to TRBJ1-2; D ambiguous. Trimming took off 0 bases at V and 5 bases at J, with 10 bases between the two ends. The germline CDR1 and CDR2 sequences are GTSNPN and SVGIG (reference sequence). There are 13 residues in the CDR3. This chain's CDR3 is CAWSVQSWYGYTF. The CDR3 nucleotides are TGTGCCTGGAGTGTACAAAGTTGGTATGGCTACACCTTC.

The V gene is TRBV20-1, the J gene TRBJ1-2; TRBD1 agrees at 8 bases. Trimming took 4 bases from V and 4 from J; bases not matched to a gene: 8. This CDR3 has 14 amino acids. CDR1 is DFQATT, CDR2 SNEGSKA, per germline (reference sequence). In nucleotides, the CDR3 is TGCAGTGCTACCAGACAGGGGCCTCGCTATGGCTACACCTTC. Residues: CSATRQGPRYGYTF.

The chain links TRBV28 to TRBJ2-5; 7 bases align to TRBD1. After removal of 7 bases from V and 0 bases from J, the junction contained 5 bases not matched to a gene. The CDR3 is 14 amino acids. The germline gives CDR1 MDHEN, CDR2 SYDVKM. CDR3 protein: CASNTQGDQETQYF. The CDR3 DNA reads as TGTGCCAGCAATACGCAGGGGGACCAAGAGACCCAGTACTTC. The full variable domain, its missing parts supplied by reference TRBV28 and TRBJ2-5, is DVKVTQSSRYLVKRTGEKVFLECVQDMDHENMFWYRQDPGLGLRLIYFSYDVKMKEKGDIPEGYSVSREKKERFSLILESASTNQTSMYLCASNTQGDQETQYFGPGTRLLVL.

The chain is built from TRBV5-1 and TRBJ2-5; D possibly corresponds to TRBD1 (5 bases). The V and J ends lost 0 bases and 2 bases respectively, with 8 bases between them. The CDR3 contains 14 residues. The germline gives CDR1 SGHRS, CDR2 YFSETQ. CDR3 region: CASSLAGLQETQYF. The CDR3 DNA follows: TGCGCCAGCAGCTTGGCAGGGCTGCAAGAGACCCAGTACTTC.

The CDR3 loop reads CASSSTYTEAFF. CDR3 in DNA: TGTGCCAGCAGCTCGACATACACTGAAGCTTTCTTT. The chain is built from TRBV11-2 and TRBJ1-1; D ambiguous. The length of the CDR3 is 12 residues. The germline V and J ends were trimmed by 4 bases and 3 bases, with 6 bases remaining between them. Germline-derived CDR1 and CDR2 are SGHAT and FQNNGV.

This chain joins TRBV28 and TRBJ2-2; the match to TRBD1 covers 7 bases. The CDR3 has 16 amino acids. CDR1 MDHEN and CDR2 SYDVKM come from the germline V gene. With V trimmed by 4 bases and J by 0 bases, 5 bases remained unmatched. The CDR3 spells CASSSSDRANTGELFF. CDR3 nucleotide sequence: TGTGCCAGCAGTTCCAGTGACAGGGCGAACACCGGGGAGCTGTTTTTT.

CDR3 DNA: TGTGCCTGGAGTCCTGGCTATGGCTACACCTTC. Protein: CAWSPGYGYTF. The chain recombines TRBV30 with TRBJ1-2; unclear D gene. CDR1 is GTSNPN, CDR2 SVGIG, per germline (reference sequence). Deletions cut 2 bases from V and 4 bases from J, with 5 bases between. CDR3 length: 11 amino acids.

This chain connects TRBV20-1 to TRBJ1-6; the D is unclear. V was shortened by 0 bases and J by 8 bases, with 14 bases between the two germline ends. The CDR3 length is 15 residues. CDR1 and CDR2 (germline): DFQATT, SNEGSKA (reference sequence). CDR3 loop: CSAREDVLGDSPLHF. In DNA form, the CDR3 reads TGCAGTGCTAGAGAGGACGTTCTCGGGGATTCACCCCTCCACTTT.

The gene calls are TRBV4-3 and TRBJ2-3, with 8 bases lining up with TRBD2. Germline lookup yields CDR1 LGHNA and CDR2 YSLEER. CDR3 length equals 15 residues. The V gene end was trimmed by 3 bases and the J gene end by 1 base; junction bases not matched to a gene: 3. CDR3 protein: CASSHIAGRTDTQYF. The CDR3 coding sequence is TGCGCCAGCAGCCATATAGCGGGGCGCACAGATACGCAGTATTTT.

The V and J genes are TRBV20-1 and TRBJ2-5; TRBD1 agrees at 7 bases. The V segment lost 2 bases and the J segment 0 bases; nucleotides outside the gene matches: 3. CDR3 size: 14 residues. Germline assignment: CDR1 DFQATT and CDR2 SNEGSKA (reference sequence). CDR3 amino acids: CSARTDRDQETQYF. In DNA, the CDR3 is TGCAGTGCTAGAACCGACAGGGACCAAGAGACCCAGTACTTC.

This sequence joins TRBV20-1 and TRBJ2-3; D is possibly TRBD2 (7 bases). Germline V lookup: CDR1 DFQATT, CDR2 SNEGSKA (reference sequence). This CDR3 spans 14 amino acids. V gave up 6 bases and J gave up 4 bases, with 17 bases separating them. The CDR3 coding sequence is TGCAGTGCCCCCAAGGGAGGGGGGGCAGATACGCAGTATTTT. Its protein product is CSAPKGGGADTQYF.

The J gene is TRBJ1-6, the V gene TRBV5-6; 8 bases are shared with TRBD1. After removal of 2 bases from V and 7 bases from J, the junction contained 8 bases not matched to a gene. The CDR3 totals 16 residues. The germline V gene encodes CDR1 SGHDT and CDR2 YYEEEE. CDR3 DNA: TGTGCCAGCAGCTTTATGGGACAGGCTAAGAATTCACCCCTCCACTTT. Translating it yields CASSFMGQAKNSPLHF.